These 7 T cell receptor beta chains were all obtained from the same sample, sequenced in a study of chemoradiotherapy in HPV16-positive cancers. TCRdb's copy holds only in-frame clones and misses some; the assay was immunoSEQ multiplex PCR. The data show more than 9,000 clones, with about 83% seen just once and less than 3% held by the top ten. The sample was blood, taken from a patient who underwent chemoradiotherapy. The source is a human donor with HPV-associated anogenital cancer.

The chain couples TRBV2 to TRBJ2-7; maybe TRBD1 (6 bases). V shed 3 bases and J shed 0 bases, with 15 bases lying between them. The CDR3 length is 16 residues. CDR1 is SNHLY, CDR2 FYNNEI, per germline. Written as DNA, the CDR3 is TGTGCCAGCAGTGACGTCAGGGGCGCCCTCTCCTACGAGCAGTACTTC. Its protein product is CASSDVRGALSYEQYF.

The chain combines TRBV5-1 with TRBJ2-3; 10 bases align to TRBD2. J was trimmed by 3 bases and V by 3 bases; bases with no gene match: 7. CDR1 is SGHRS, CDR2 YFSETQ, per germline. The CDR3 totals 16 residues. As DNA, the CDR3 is TGCGCCAGCAGCTCATTAGCGGGGGGATGGACAGATACGCAGTATTTT. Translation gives CASSSLAGGWTDTQYF.

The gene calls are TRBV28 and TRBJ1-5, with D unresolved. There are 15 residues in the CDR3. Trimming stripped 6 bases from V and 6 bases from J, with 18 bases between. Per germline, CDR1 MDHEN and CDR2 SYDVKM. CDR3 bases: TGTGCCAGCAGCCTTGAGCCTTCGGGGAGTCAGCCCCAGCATTTT. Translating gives CASSLEPSGSQPQHF.

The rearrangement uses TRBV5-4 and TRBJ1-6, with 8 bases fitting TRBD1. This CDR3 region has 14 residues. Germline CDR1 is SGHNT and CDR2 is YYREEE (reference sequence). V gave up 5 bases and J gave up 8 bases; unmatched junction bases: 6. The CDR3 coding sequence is TGTGCCAGCAGTATGGACAGGGCTTATTCACCCCTCCACTTT. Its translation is CASSMDRAYSPLHF.

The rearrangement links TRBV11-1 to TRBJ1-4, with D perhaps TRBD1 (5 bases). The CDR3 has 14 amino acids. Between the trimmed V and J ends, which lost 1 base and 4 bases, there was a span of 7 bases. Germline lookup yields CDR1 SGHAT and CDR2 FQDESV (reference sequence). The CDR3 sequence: CASSLGQGNEKLFF. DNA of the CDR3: TGTGCCAGCAGCTTAGGCCAGGGTAATGAAAAACTGTTTTTT.

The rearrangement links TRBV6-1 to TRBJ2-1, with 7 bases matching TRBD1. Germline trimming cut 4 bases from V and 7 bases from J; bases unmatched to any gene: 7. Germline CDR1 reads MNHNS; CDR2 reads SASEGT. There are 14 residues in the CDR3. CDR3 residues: CASSAGQQPNEQFF. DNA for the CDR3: TGTGCCAGCAGTGCGGGACAGCAACCAAATGAGCAGTTCTTC.

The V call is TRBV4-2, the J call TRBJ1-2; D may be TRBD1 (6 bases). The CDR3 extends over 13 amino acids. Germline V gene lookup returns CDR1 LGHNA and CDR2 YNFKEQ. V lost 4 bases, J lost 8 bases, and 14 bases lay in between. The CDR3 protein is CASSPGGGEGYTF. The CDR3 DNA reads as TGTGCCAGCAGCCCCGGGGGGGGCGAAGGCTACACCTTC.